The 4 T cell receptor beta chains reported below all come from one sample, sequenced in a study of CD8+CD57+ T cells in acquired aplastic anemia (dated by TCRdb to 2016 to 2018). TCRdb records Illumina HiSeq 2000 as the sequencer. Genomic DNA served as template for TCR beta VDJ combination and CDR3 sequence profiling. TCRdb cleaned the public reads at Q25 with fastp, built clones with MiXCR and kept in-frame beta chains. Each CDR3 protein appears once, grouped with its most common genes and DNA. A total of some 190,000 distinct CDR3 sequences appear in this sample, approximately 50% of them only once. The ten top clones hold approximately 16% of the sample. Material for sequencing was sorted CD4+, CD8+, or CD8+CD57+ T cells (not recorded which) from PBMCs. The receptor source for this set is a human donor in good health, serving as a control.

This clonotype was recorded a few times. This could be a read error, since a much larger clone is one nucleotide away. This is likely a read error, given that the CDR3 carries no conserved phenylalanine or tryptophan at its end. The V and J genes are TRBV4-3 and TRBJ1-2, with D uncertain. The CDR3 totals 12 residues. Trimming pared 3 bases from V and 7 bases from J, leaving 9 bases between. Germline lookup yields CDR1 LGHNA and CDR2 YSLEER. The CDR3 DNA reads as TGCGCCAGCAGCCAGGAAGGAGGTGGCTACACCTCC. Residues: CASSQEGGGYTS.

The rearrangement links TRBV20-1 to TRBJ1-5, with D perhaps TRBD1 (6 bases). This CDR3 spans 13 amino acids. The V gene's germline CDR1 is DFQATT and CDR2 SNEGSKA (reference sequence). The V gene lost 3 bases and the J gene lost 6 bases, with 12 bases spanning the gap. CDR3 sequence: CSARGAQGQPQHF. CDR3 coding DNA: TGCAGTGCTAGGGGGGCGCAGGGTCAGCCCCAGCATTTT.

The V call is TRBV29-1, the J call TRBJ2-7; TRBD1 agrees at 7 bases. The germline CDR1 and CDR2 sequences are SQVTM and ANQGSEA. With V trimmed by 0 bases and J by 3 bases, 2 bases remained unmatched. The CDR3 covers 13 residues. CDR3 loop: CSVEEGQSYEQYF. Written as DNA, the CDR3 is TGCAGCGTTGAAGAGGGACAGAGCTACGAGCAGTACTTC.

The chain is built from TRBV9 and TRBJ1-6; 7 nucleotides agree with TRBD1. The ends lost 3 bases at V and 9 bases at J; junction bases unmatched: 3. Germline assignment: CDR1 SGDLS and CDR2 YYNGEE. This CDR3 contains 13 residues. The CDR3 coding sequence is TGTGCCAGCAGCGCCGACAGGGCTTCACCCCTCCACTTT. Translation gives CASSADRASPLHF.